This T cell receptor beta chain originates from a study of OX40 agonist ivuxolimab in advanced cancers. This clone was seen only once. Assay used: immunoSEQ multiplex PCR; TCRdb lists only in-frame clones, some missing. The sample yields roughly 13,000 clones, roughly 89% seen once. Germline CDR1 is SGHVS and CDR2 is FNYEAQ. CDR3 length equals 14 residues. V was trimmed by 2 bases and J by 6 bases, leaving 11 bases between them. This sample comprised CD4+ or CD8+ T cells sorted from blood, obtained in a trial of the OX40 agonist ivuxolimab. The receptor's source is an adult with an advanced solid tumor such as melanoma, head and neck, liver or kidney cancer. This rearrangement joins TRBV7-6 to TRBJ2-1, with TRBD1 as a possible D gene (6 bases). CDR3 bases: TGTGCCAGCAGCTTAACGACAGGCCCCAATGAGCAGTTCTTC. Protein: CASSLTTGPNEQFF.